Listed here are 21 T cell receptor beta chains from one sample, sequenced in a study of neurological immune-mediated disorders. TCRdb re-analysed the 5' RACE reads in MiXCR, keeping a single row per CDR3 protein. The sample lists tens of thousands of distinct CDR3 sequences, around 2.6% occurring once. Source material: PBMCs. These TCRs come from a woman in her thirties with multiple sclerosis.

In its sample, this clonotype was seen many times. The V call is TRBV5-4, the J call TRBJ1-2; 9 bases match TRBD1. From germline, CDR1 is SGHNT and CDR2 YYREEE (reference sequence). With V trimmed by 4 bases and J by 3 bases, 7 bases remained unmatched. The CDR3 sequence is 15 residues long. The CDR3 is CASSAGTGSYYGYTF. CDR3 DNA sequence: TGTGCCAGCAGCGCCGGGACAGGGAGTTACTATGGCTACACCTTC.

This clonotype was counted many times. J is TRBJ2-3 and V is TRBV6-5; TRBD2 aligns across 8 bases. CDR1 MNHEY and CDR2 SVGAGI come from the germline V gene. The length of the CDR3 is 19 residues. J was trimmed by 2 bases and V by 0 bases; bases with no gene match: 13. The CDR3 bases are TGTGCCAGCAGTTACTCGATTTTCGTCGCGGGAGGAAACACAGATACGCAGTATTTT. Translation gives CASSYSIFVAGGNTDTQYF.

This clonotype has at least ten counts. The chain is built from TRBV27 and TRBJ1-4, with D unclear. Deletions cut 3 bases from V and 8 bases from J, with 16 bases between. In germline, CDR1 is MNHEY, CDR2 SMNVEV (reference sequence). CDR3 length equals 15 residues. CDR3 protein: CASSFRARRSEKLFF. The CDR3 nucleotides read TGTGCCAGCAGTTTCCGTGCTAGGAGAAGCGAAAAACTGTTTTTT.

In its sample, this clonotype was seen many times. The V call is TRBV7-9, the J call TRBJ1-5; 8 nucleotides line up with TRBD1. Germline CDR1 is SEHNR and CDR2 is FQNEAQ (reference sequence). This CDR3 region has 13 residues. Trimming removed 6 bases from V and 7 bases from J; junction bases left unmatched: 5. CDR3 protein: CASSTGGGQPQHF. CDR3 DNA sequence: TGTGCCAGCAGTACAGGGGGAGGACAGCCCCAGCATTTT.

This clonotype was detected many times. V usage is TRBV5-5 and J usage is TRBJ1-1, with D perhaps TRBD1 (5 bases). V shed 7 bases and J shed 0 bases, with 16 bases lying between them. This CDR3 region has 15 residues. From germline, CDR1 is SGHKS and CDR2 YYEKEE (reference sequence). The CDR3 DNA follows: TGTGCCAGCGGAATCGACAGACCAATGAACACTGAAGCTTTCTTT. It translates to CASGIDRPMNTEAFF.

This clonotype has ten or more counts. The chain recombines TRBV7-2 with TRBJ2-7; D perhaps matches TRBD1 (5 bases). This CDR3 comprises 13 residues. Germline V gene data show CDR1 as SGHTA and CDR2 as FQGNSA. Trimming removed 5 bases at V and 2 bases at J, with 10 bases between. DNA for the CDR3: TGTGCCAGCAGCCGCGACAGAACCTACGAGCAGTACTTC. Its protein is CASSRDRTYEQYF.

Concerning this clonotype itself: One junction end does not reproduce the germline sequence, and a read error may be involved. V is TRBV11-3 and J is TRBJ2-1; D possibly corresponds to TRBD2 (6 bases). Germline V gene data show CDR1 as SGHNT and CDR2 as YENEEA. CDR3 length equals 15 residues. CDR3 protein: CASSLDGSAYNEKFF. The CDR3 DNA reads TGTGCCAGCAGCTTAGACGGGAGCGCCTACAATGAGAAGTTCTTC.

This clonotype occurred many times. This sequence joins TRBV14 and TRBJ2-2; no definite D call. Germline V gives CDR1 SGHDN, CDR2 FVKESK. The CDR3 contains 17 residues. The V end was cut by 0 bases, the J end by 2 bases, with 13 bases between. The CDR3 DNA is TGTGCCAGCAGCCAAGATGCGGTACTAACCAACACCGGGGAGCTGTTTTTT. The encoded protein is CASSQDAVLTNTGELFF.

This clonotype appeared many times. The chain employs TRBV29-1 and TRBJ1-2; D may be TRBD1 (5 bases). Per germline, CDR1 SQVTM and CDR2 ANQGSEA. Trimming took 4 bases from V and 8 from J, leaving 8 bases between them. This CDR3 comprises 10 residues. In DNA form, the CDR3 reads TGCAGCGTTGGGCGGGACGGCTACACCTTC. This gives the protein CSVGRDGYTF.

This clonotype has a count of ten or more. CDR3 bases: TGCGCCAGCAGCTTCGGACCCGGGGAGAATGAGCAGTTCTTC. It specifies CASSFGPGENEQFF. The chain employs TRBV5-1 and TRBJ2-1; TRBD2 is a possible D gene (5 bases). CDR3 length: 14 residues. Germline V lookup: CDR1 SGHRS, CDR2 YFSETQ. Trimming pared 2 bases from V and 7 bases from J, leaving 13 bases between.

In its sample, this clonotype was seen many times. V usage is TRBV5-1 and J usage is TRBJ1-1; D not resolved. This CDR3 comprises 16 residues. V was cut by 1 base and J by 1 base, with 14 bases left in between. Germline CDR1 is SGHRS and CDR2 is YFSETQ. The CDR3 nucleotides are TGCGCCAGCAGCTTGATTGGTGGACTGCCGAACACTGAAGCTTTCTTT. It specifies CASSLIGGLPNTEAFF.

This clonotype has ten or more counts. The chain combines TRBV5-1 with TRBJ2-7; D may correspond to TRBD1 or TRBD2 (5 bases each). From germline, CDR1 is SGHRS and CDR2 YFSETQ. Trimming pared 0 bases from V and 2 bases from J, leaving 9 bases between. The CDR3 loop spans 14 amino acids. The CDR3 DNA sequence: TGCGCCAGCAGCTTGGGAGGGGACCCCTACGAGCAGTACTTC. This codes for CASSLGGDPYEQYF.

This clonotype showed up many times. In DNA, the CDR3 is TGTGCCAGCAGTTTACTAGCGGGAGGGCCTTCCCGAGTGTTCTTC. The encoded protein is CASSLLAGGPSRVFF. V gene TRBV12-3 or TRBV12-4 combines with J gene TRBJ2-1, with 12 nucleotides matching TRBD2. Trimming at V came to 2 bases and at J to 15 bases, leaving 11 bases not matched to a gene. This CDR3 spans 15 amino acids.

This clonotype has a count of ten or more. The V call is TRBV7-8, the J call TRBJ2-5; the match to TRBD1 covers 9 bases. The trim removed 7 bases at V and 8 bases at J, leaving 14 bases unmatched. The CDR3 length is 15 residues. In germline, CDR1 is SGHVS, CDR2 FQNEAQ. This CDR3 is CASTQPAGQGGTQYF. In DNA form, the CDR3 reads TGTGCCAGCACGCAGCCCGCGGGACAGGGTGGAACCCAGTACTTC.

In this sample, this clonotype turned up many times. V usage is TRBV25-1 and J usage is TRBJ1-1; D gene ambiguous. The germline V gene encodes CDR1 MGHDK and CDR2 SYGVNS. Trimming shortened V by 4 bases and J by 4 bases, and 7 bases separated the two germline ends. The CDR3 spans 12 residues. CDR3 sequence reads: CASSVKGTEAFF. CDR3 coding DNA: TGTGCCAGCAGTGTTAAGGGCACTGAAGCTTTCTTT.

This clonotype was observed at least ten times. V usage is TRBV5-1 and J usage is TRBJ2-4; a possible D gene is TRBD1 (5 bases). Per germline, CDR1 SGHRS and CDR2 YFSETQ. There are 14 residues in the CDR3. The V end was cut by 0 bases, the J end by 10 bases, with 14 bases between. The CDR3 sequence is CASSLETVVRIQYF. The CDR3, as DNA: TGCGCCAGCAGCTTGGAGACAGTCGTTAGGATTCAGTACTTC.

This clonotype was seen ten or more times. The chain is built from TRBV20-1 and TRBJ2-3, with 7 bases fitting TRBD2. The V and J ends lost 1 base and 3 bases, in that order; junction bases with no gene match: 4. The CDR3 length is 14 residues. Germline lookup yields CDR1 DFQATT and CDR2 SNEGSKA (reference sequence). CDR3 DNA: TGCAGTGCTAGAGTCTATAGCGGGACAGATACGCAGTATTTT. Translating gives CSARVYSGTDTQYF.

J is TRBJ2-5 and V is TRBV4-3, with D perhaps matching TRBD2 (5 bases). Germline CDR1 LGHNA, CDR2 YSLEER. This CDR3 contains 14 residues. The V end was cut by 0 bases, the J end by 4 bases, with 9 bases between. The CDR3 DNA reads TGCGCCAGCAGCCAAGATCTAGCCCTAGAGACCCAGTACTTC. Its translation is CASSQDLALETQYF.

This clonotype was detected ten times or more. The V gene is TRBV7-8, the J gene TRBJ2-7, with 9 bases matching TRBD1. The germline gives CDR1 SGHVS, CDR2 FQNEAQ. The length of the CDR3 is 17 residues. Trimming removed 5 bases from V and 4 bases from J; junction bases left unmatched: 15. Written as DNA, the CDR3 is TGTGCCAGCAGCGAGTCAGCCGGGACAGGGAAAAAGTACGAGCAGTACTTC. The encoded protein is CASSESAGTGKKYEQYF.

The table lists this clonotype with many counts. The genes are TRBV7-2 and TRBJ2-5; maybe TRBD2 (6 bases). With 1 base removed from V and 5 bases from J, the gap between germline ends came to 8 bases. The CDR3 has 13 amino acids. The germline CDR1 and CDR2 sequences are SGHTA and FQGNSA. CDR3 sequence (DNA): TGTGCCAGCAGCTTAGGCCTAGCGGAGACCCAGTACTTC. Its protein is CASSLGLAETQYF.

In this sample, this clonotype turned up many times. This chain connects TRBV12-3 or TRBV12-4 to TRBJ2-7; D possibly corresponds to TRBD1 (5 bases). With 6 bases removed from V and 4 bases from J, the gap between germline ends came to 13 bases. CDR3 length: 13 residues. The CDR3, as DNA: TGTGCCAGCAGAAACAGGTTTCGTTACGAGCAGTACTTC. Residues: CASRNRFRYEQYF.